The clone carrying this T cell receptor beta chain turned up a few times. Its cognate antigen is unknown. TCRdb processed the 5' RACE reads anew with MiXCR; each CDR3 protein has one entry. The sample has 20,000 or so distinct CDR3 sequences, about 3.3% seen once. These data belong to a study of spatial heterogeneity in lung cancer. Study in general: Detection consistently captured more beta-chain sequences than alpha-chain sequences.

Documented time point: sample taken at primary tumor resection. Unsorted whole RNA samples from tumor, nontumor lung or frozen PBMC were sequenced. The CDR3 is 15 residues long. Deletions cut 6 bases from V and 4 bases from J, with 18 bases between. Germline CDR1 KGHSH, CDR2 LQKENI. Study-wide results and limits: There were more appearances of ubiquitous expanded tumor TCRs in blood at resection than at follow-up.

The sequence was obtained from a female donor with early-stage non-small cell lung cancer. V is TRBV18 and J is TRBJ1-1; possibly TRBD1 for D (5 bases). The material sequenced was PBMCs, taken at surgery. CDR3 amino acids: CASSLSGGAGTEAFF. The CDR3, as DNA: TGTGCCAGCTCTCTGAGTGGTGGGGCTGGCACTGAAGCTTTCTTT.